The 23 T cell receptor beta chains presented below share a single source sample, sequenced in a study of T cells after yellow fever vaccination (dated 2019 in TCRdb). Read against the paper, the sample's treatment or condition label means: live attenuated yellow fever vaccine strain. Libraries were constructed by 5' RACE. TCRdb names Illumina HiSeq 2500 as the instrument used. TCRdb ran its own pipeline on the public reads, namely fastp trimming at Q25 and MiXCR clone calling, and kept in-frame beta chains. Rows with one shared CDR3 protein collapse into an entry with the most common genes and DNA. The sample records around 590,000 distinct CDR3 sequences, over 9% of which are singletons. The ten most abundant clones make up 15% of the sample. The source was PBMCs, collected on the day of the yellow fever booster vaccination. These receptors came from a young man who received the YFV17D yellow fever vaccine.

This clonotype was counted a few times. V usage is TRBV19 and J usage is TRBJ2-4; D possibly corresponds to TRBD2 (5 bases). This CDR3 is 15 amino acids long. The ends were cut back, 3 bases at V and 1 base at J, with 10 bases in the middle. Germline V gene sequence: CDR1 LNHDA, CDR2 SQIVND (reference sequence). The CDR3: CASSIGGSAKNIQYF. In DNA, the CDR3 is TGTGCCAGTAGTATTGGAGGTTCGGCCAAAAACATTCAGTACTTC.

This chain connects TRBV20-1 to TRBJ2-7; 8 bases match TRBD2. Unmatched junction bases numbered 8, after V lost 3 bases and J lost 1 base. This CDR3 region has 15 residues. Germline CDR1 and CDR2: DFQATT and SNEGSKA (reference sequence). CDR3 DNA sequence: TGCAGTGCTAGGGCAAGCGGGAGAGGGTCCTACGAGCAGTACTTC. Residues: CSARASGRGSYEQYF.

The genes are TRBV28 and TRBJ1-1; unclear D gene. Per the germline V gene, CDR1 is MDHEN and CDR2 is SYDVKM. V was pared by 6 bases and J by 0 bases, with 8 bases between. The CDR3 is made up of 13 amino acids. The DNA of the CDR3 is TGTGCCAGCAGGTTACAGATGAACACTGAAGCTTTCTTT. It yields the protein CASRLQMNTEAFF. The full variable domain, completed using reference TRBV28 and TRBJ1-1, is DVKVTQSSRYLVKRTGEKVFLECVQDMDHENMFWYRQDPGLGLRLIYFSYDVKMKEKGDIPEGYSVSREKKERFSLILESASTNQTSMYLCASRLQMNTEAFFGQGTRLTVV.

A few counts support this clonotype. The chain uses TRBV7-2 and TRBJ1-1, with 9 nucleotides matching TRBD1. The CDR3 loop spans 14 amino acids. V lost 0 bases to trimming and J lost 4 bases; unmatched junction nucleotides: 0. The germline CDR1 and CDR2 sequences are SGHTA and FQGNSA. The CDR3: CASSLATGGTEAFF. CDR3 DNA sequence: TGTGCCAGCAGCTTAGCGACAGGGGGCACTGAAGCTTTCTTT.

This clonotype was recorded a few times. The gene calls are TRBV6-6 and TRBJ1-2; 7 bases line up with TRBD1. Germline CDR1 MNHNY, CDR2 SVGAGI (reference sequence). The CDR3 loop spans 13 amino acids. With V trimmed by 7 bases and J by 5 bases, 7 bases remained unmatched. DNA for the CDR3: TGTGCCAGCACCCCAGGGGGGGTTTATGGCTACACCTTC. Its translation: CASTPGGVYGYTF.

Only a few counts were recorded for this clonotype. V and J are TRBV20-1 and TRBJ2-1; the D call may be TRBD1 or TRBD2 (7 bases each). V gave up 3 bases and J gave up 6 bases, with 18 bases separating them. Germline V lookup: CDR1 DFQATT, CDR2 SNEGSKA (reference sequence). The length of the CDR3 is 15 residues. CDR3 in amino acids: CSASAGVQGGNEQFF. The CDR3 DNA reads TGCAGTGCTAGTGCGGGAGTTCAGGGGGGCAATGAGCAGTTCTTC.

This clonotype turned up a few times. V usage is TRBV6-1 and J usage is TRBJ2-5; 10 nucleotides line up with TRBD1. Germline CDR1 reads MNHNS; CDR2 reads SASEGT. The CDR3 runs 15 residues. The V and J ends lost 6 bases and 3 bases, in that order; junction bases with no gene match: 7. The CDR3, as DNA: TGTGCCAGCAGGGGCACCGGGACAGGGGAAGAGACCCAGTACTTC. This encodes CASRGTGTGEETQYF.

In its sample, this clonotype was seen a few times. The V call is TRBV5-1, the J call TRBJ2-7; D might be TRBD1 or TRBD2, each matching 5 bases. The CDR3 is 17 amino acids. Looked up from germline, CDR1 is SGHRS and CDR2 is YFSETQ. V was clipped by 1 base and J by 2 bases, with 19 bases between them. CDR3 DNA sequence: TGCGCCAGCAGCTTGCTCGAGCCATCAGGGACGCCCTACGAGCAGTACTTC. Encoded protein: CASSLLEPSGTPYEQYF.

The rearrangement uses TRBV11-2 and TRBJ2-3; 10 nucleotides align to TRBD1. The CDR3 spans 18 residues. V trimming: 5 bases; J trimming: 4 bases; junction bases outside the gene matches: 15. CDR1 and CDR2 (germline): SGHAT, FQNNGV. As DNA, the CDR3 is TGTGCCAGCAGCCCGTTCAGGGACAGGGGTTCTTTGGCAGATACGCAGTATTTT. Translated, it gives CASSPFRDRGSLADTQYF. Full variable domain (missing parts from reference TRBV11-2 and TRBJ2-3): EAGVAQSPRYKIIEKRQSVAFWCNPISGHATLYWYQQILGQGPKLLIQFQNNGVVDDSQLPKDRFSAERLKGVDSTLKIQPAKLEDSAVYLCASSPFRDRGSLADTQYFGPGTRLTVL.

This clonotype was seen more than once but under ten times. The rearrangement joins TRBV10-3 to TRBJ2-7; weak D call: TRBD1 (5 bases). Germline V gene lookup returns CDR1 ENHRY and CDR2 SYGVKD. The length of the CDR3 is 13 residues. The V and J ends lost 4 bases and 4 bases respectively, with 11 bases between them. The CDR3 spells CAISVGAVYEQYF. The DNA for the CDR3 is TGTGCCATCAGTGTAGGGGCAGTTTACGAGCAGTACTTC.

This chain connects TRBV6-1 to TRBJ2-7, with 12 bases fitting TRBD2. CDR3 size: 17 residues. V lost 6 bases to trimming and J lost 0 bases; unmatched junction nucleotides: 9. Germline values: CDR1 MNHNS, CDR2 SASEGT. CDR3 DNA: TGTGCCAGCAGAGAATTTCAGACTAGCGGGAGCTCCTACGAGCAGTACTTC. Encoded protein: CASREFQTSGSSYEQYF.

This clonotype was seen at least ten times. The V gene is TRBV5-1, the J gene TRBJ2-5, with D hard to call. This CDR3 region has 16 residues. Per the germline V gene, CDR1 is SGHRS and CDR2 is YFSETQ. V dropped 0 bases and J dropped 4 bases, with 16 bases sitting between them. The CDR3 loop reads CASSLEAPNPGETQYF. The CDR3 nucleotides read TGCGCCAGCAGCTTGGAAGCGCCCAACCCGGGAGAGACCCAGTACTTC.

This clonotype was detected many times. This chain connects TRBV6-1 to TRBJ2-1; no clear D gene. The length of the CDR3 is 13 residues. Trimming removed 6 bases at V and 0 bases at J, with 6 bases between. Germline lookup yields CDR1 MNHNS and CDR2 SASEGT. The CDR3: CASRTNSYNEQFF. DNA for the CDR3: TGTGCCAGCAGGACCAACTCCTACAATGAGCAGTTCTTC.

This clonotype has only a few counts. The chain has TRBV7-3 and TRBJ2-1; D is ambiguous. With 3 bases removed from V and 8 bases from J, the gap between germline ends came to 11 bases. The germline V gene has CDR1 SGHTA and CDR2 FQGTGA. CDR3 length: 13 amino acids. The CDR3 coding sequence is TGTGCCAGCAGCTTGAGGCTTCGCGATGAGCAGTTCTTC. It translates to CASSLRLRDEQFF.

The chain combines TRBV5-1 with TRBJ2-1; no clear D. CDR3 length: 14 amino acids. V lost 5 bases to trimming and J lost 3 bases, with 12 bases between them. The germline CDR1 and CDR2 sequences are SGHRS and YFSETQ. The CDR3 coding sequence is TGCGCCAGCAGAGAGGTTGAGGACTACAATGAGCAGTTCTTC. Residues: CASREVEDYNEQFF.

This clonotype was observed many times. As DNA, the CDR3 is TGCAGCGTTGGTGACGACGCCGGGGAGCTGTTTTTT. Protein: CSVGDDAGELFF. This chain connects TRBV29-1 to TRBJ2-2; D is undetermined. Trimming cost V 4 bases and J 6 bases, with 9 bases left between them. Germline loops: CDR1 SQVTM, CDR2 ANQGSEA. This CDR3 spans 12 amino acids.

This clonotype was seen more than once but under ten times. The gene calls are TRBV9 and TRBJ2-1; D unresolved. The length of the CDR3 is 13 residues. Between the trimmed V and J ends, which lost 1 base and 7 bases, there was a span of 9 bases. Germline assignment: CDR1 SGDLS and CDR2 YYNGEE. CDR3 coding DNA: TGTGCCAGCAGCGTACAGGTCGCAAATGAGCAGTTCTTC. Translated, it gives CASSVQVANEQFF.

This clonotype showed up many times. This sequence joins TRBV6-5 and TRBJ2-7; D unresolved. The V end lost 4 bases, the J end lost 1 base, and 8 bases lay between the germline ends. CDR1 and CDR2 (germline): MNHEY, SVGAGI. The CDR3 has 13 amino acids. The CDR3 region has the DNA TGTGCCAGCAGTTCCGATTCTTCCTACGAGCAGTACTTC. Translated: CASSSDSSYEQYF.

The chain has TRBV5-6 and TRBJ1-1, with TRBD1 as a possible D gene (5 bases). The CDR3 runs to 14 residues. The germline V gene encodes CDR1 SGHDT and CDR2 YYEEEE. The germline V and J ends were trimmed by 2 bases and 5 bases, with 13 bases remaining between them. Here the CDR3 DNA reads TGTGCCAGCAGCTTTCTGGGGCAAGGGACTGAAGCTTTCTTT. Translation gives CASSFLGQGTEAFF.

The V gene is TRBV6-1, the J gene TRBJ1-2; D is unresolved. Germline V gene lookup returns CDR1 MNHNS and CDR2 SASEGT. The CDR3 extends over 14 amino acids. Trimming pared 6 bases from V and 2 bases from J, leaving 13 bases between. DNA for the CDR3: TGTGCCAGCAGCCTCGGCGGCAGAAACTATGGCTACACCTTC. Translating gives CASSLGGRNYGYTF.

This clonotype was counted a few times. Written as DNA, the CDR3 is TGCGCCAGCAGCCAAGAAAGAACGAACACCGGGGAGCTGTTTTTT. It codes for CASSQERTNTGELFF. The rearrangement uses TRBV4-3 and TRBJ2-2; D remains unclear. Trimming pared 0 bases from V and 0 bases from J, leaving 5 bases between. Germline V gene sequence: CDR1 LGHNA, CDR2 YSLEER. The CDR3 is 15 residues long.

This clonotype was seen only a few times. The genes are TRBV6-5 and TRBJ1-1; TRBD1 agrees at 12 bases. The CDR3 contains 17 residues. Trimming took 0 bases from V and 6 from J; bases not matched to a gene: 8. Looked up from germline, CDR1 is MNHEY and CDR2 is SVGAGI. The CDR3 DNA is TGTGCCAGCAGTTACTCGGTGGGACAGGGGGCGGGTTCTGAAGCTTTCTTT. The encoded protein is CASSYSVGQGAGSEAFF.

The rearrangement links TRBV18 to TRBJ1-2, with TRBD1 identical over 9 bases. J was trimmed by 3 bases and V by 3 bases; bases with no gene match: 5. This CDR3 has 15 amino acids. Germline V gene sequence: CDR1 KGHSH, CDR2 LQKENI. CDR3 nucleotides: TGTGCCAGCTCACCCGGACAGGGGACGGACTATGGCTACACCTTC. Protein product: CASSPGQGTDYGYTF.